These 6 T cell receptor beta chains were all obtained from the same sample, sequenced in a study of T-cell reconstitution after alpha-beta-depleted transplantation in children. Molecular barcoding with unique molecular identifiers was used for the TCRbeta library. TCRdb reprocessed the PCR reads with MiXCR, giving one entry per CDR3 protein. The table includes roughly 500,000 distinct CDR3 sequences, over 25% detected once. The sequencing here drew on PBMCs from the stem cell graft donor, taken from the stem cell graft. These receptors were taken from a human donor who donated a stem cell graft to a child with aplastic anemia.

This clonotype appeared a single time. This chain uses TRBV27 with TRBJ2-5, with TRBD2 matching over 11 bases. In germline, CDR1 is MNHEY, CDR2 SMNVEV (reference sequence). The CDR3 loop spans 16 amino acids. The ends lost 7 bases at V and 3 bases at J; junction bases unmatched: 10. Written as DNA, the CDR3 is TGTGCCAGCAATTCGCGGACTAGCGGGCCCGAAGAGACCCAGTACTTC. This sequence encodes CASNSRTSGPEETQYF.

This clonotype appeared a few times. The J gene is TRBJ2-7, the V gene TRBV6-2 or TRBV6-3, with 7 positions matching TRBD2. The trim removed 6 bases at V and 1 base at J, leaving 6 bases unmatched. The CDR3 runs 14 residues. CDR1 MNHEY and CDR2 SVGEGT come from the germline V gene. CDR3 protein: CASSPSGRSYEQYF. The CDR3 DNA sequence: TGTGCCAGCAGCCCTAGCGGCAGATCCTACGAGCAGTACTTC.

V is TRBV9 and J is TRBJ1-5, with TRBD1 matching 7 bases. The germline V gene encodes CDR1 SGDLS and CDR2 YYNGEE. The CDR3 is 15 residues long. V shed 1 base, J shed 4 bases, and the junction held 5 bases outside the gene matches. Here the CDR3 reads CASSVPTQGNQPQHF. The CDR3 nucleotides read TGTGCCAGCAGCGTACCTACACAGGGGAATCAGCCCCAGCATTTT.

CDR3 in DNA: TGTGCCAGCAGTTTAACTAGCGGGGCGTCCTACAATGAGCAGTTCTTC. Translation: CASSLTSGASYNEQFF. V is TRBV28 and J is TRBJ2-1, with 10 positions matching TRBD2. J gave up 1 base and V 2 bases, and 2 bases lay outside the gene matches. This CDR3 is built from 16 residues. Germline assignment: CDR1 MDHEN and CDR2 SYDVKM.

Only a few counts were recorded for this clonotype. This chain joins TRBV20-1 and TRBJ2-7; 7 nucleotides agree with TRBD2. This CDR3 has 12 residues. V was clipped by 4 bases and J by 6 bases; unmatched bases: 6. Germline CDR1 DFQATT, CDR2 SNEGSKA (reference sequence). The CDR3 reads CSANGRYLEQYF. The CDR3 bases are TGCAGTGCTAACGGGAGGTACCTCGAGCAGTACTTC.

The chain has TRBV7-3 and TRBJ2-1; 7 positions match TRBD2. V was pared by 2 bases and J by 4 bases, with 14 bases of the junction left unmatched. Germline V lookup: CDR1 SGHTA, CDR2 FQGTGA. The length of the CDR3 is 18 residues. The CDR3 nucleotides are TGTGCCAGCAGCTTAGGGCGGGTGCGGGAGAGGTTATACAATGAGCAGTTCTTC. Translating gives CASSLGRVRERLYNEQFF.